The rows below give T cell receptor beta chains drawn from one sample of a study of blood T cell repertoires in COVID-19. The protocol was immunoSEQ multiplex PCR, while the TCRdb copy is restricted to in-frame clones and leaves out a portion. The sample lists around 150,000 clones; around 84% were seen once. Sample: peripheral blood. These receptors were collected from a man in his 70s with acute or convalescent COVID-19. Each CDR3 is given with its conserved first and last residue. D genes are given only for firm matches. Size is stated for part of the rows, as once, few or many counts, or as a class when the clone is expanded.

clone size	J gene	V gene	D gene	CDR3 DNA	CDR3 protein
-	TRBJ2-2	TRBV7-9	-	TGTGCCAGCAGCTTAGAACAGGGGAACACCGGGGAGCTGTTTTTT	CASSLEQGNTGELFF
-	TRBJ2-7	TRBV5-4	TRBD2	TGTGCCAGCAGCCCGGGAGCTAGCGGGGGGGCCTTCGACGAGCAGTACTTC	CASSPGASGGAFDEQYF
-	TRBJ2-7	TRBV27	-	TGTGCCAGCAGCCCAATGCGGGGGCGGGCGACCTACGAGCAGTACTTC	CASSPMRGRATYEQYF
-	TRBJ1-4	TRBV5-5	-	TGTGCCAGCAGCATGGGGGCAGGGTCAACTAATGAAAAACTGTTTTTT	CASSMGAGSTNEKLFF
-	TRBJ2-3	TRBV2	TRBD2	TGTGCCATCCCTCGGACTAGCGGGGGAGCCACTAGCACAGATACGCAGTATTTT	CAIPRTSGGATSTDTQYF
-	TRBJ1-5	TRBV28	-	TGTGCCAGCAGTTTAACCCCAATGCGGGAACAGCCCCAGCATTTT	CASSLTPMREQPQHF
once	TRBJ1-2	TRBV28	TRBD1	TGTGCCAGCAGTCTCACAGGGGGCAATGGCTACACCTTC	CASSLTGGNGYTF
-	TRBJ2-7	TRBV10-3	-	TGTGCCATCAGCCCGTTAGCGGAAGCATCCTACGAGCAGTACTTC	CAISPLAEASYEQYF
few	TRBJ1-5	TRBV7-2	-	TGTGCCAGCAGCTTAGGCAGGGGCAATCAGCCCCAGCATTTT	CASSLGRGNQPQHF
once	TRBJ2-5	TRBV9	TRBD1	TGTGCCAGCAGCGAAGGACCGGGACAGGGTATTTTTGGGACTGGACAAGAGACCCAGTACTTC	CASSEGPGQGIFGTGQETQYF
-	TRBJ2-6	TRBV5-5	TRBD2	TGTGCCAGCAGCTCTCCCAGCGGGGCTGGGGCCAACGTCCTGACTTTC	CASSSPSGAGANVLTF
-	TRBJ1-4	TRBV12-3/TRBV12-4	TRBD1	TGTGCCAGCAAGGGACAGGGGGGTGAAAAACTGTTTTTT	CASKGQGGEKLFF
-	TRBJ2-1	TRBV14	-	TGTGCCAGCAGCCCCGGACTATACAATGAGCAGTTCTTC	CASSPGLYNEQFF
-	TRBJ2-4	TRBV28	-	TGTGCCAGCAGTGGGTCACAGGGTGGATCAAACATTCAGTACTTC	CASSGSQGGSNIQYF
-	TRBJ1-6	TRBV15	-	TGTGCCACCAGCAGAGATAGGGGGTCAGGAGGATCACCCCTCCACTTT	CATSRDRGSGGSPLHF
few	TRBJ2-1	TRBV7-3	TRBD2	TGTGCCAGCAGCTCTGCTGGACTAGCGGGAGGCTACAATGAGCAGTTCTTC	CASSSAGLAGGYNEQFF
few	TRBJ1-2	TRBV27	-	TGTGCCAGCAGTTTTAATATAAAGAGTGGCTACACCTTC	CASSFNIKSGYTF
few	TRBJ1-2	TRBV5-6	TRBD1	TGTGCCAGCAGCTTCCTCCTACAGGGGACAAAAGGCTACACCTTC	CASSFLLQGTKGYTF
once	TRBJ2-1	TRBV5-1	TRBD2	TGCGCCAGCAGCTTGGTCGGGAGGAATGAGCAGTTCTTC	CASSLVGRNEQFF
-	TRBJ1-1	TRBV5-1	-	TGCGCCAGCAGCTTCAGTAACACCGAAGCTTTCTTT	CASSFSNTEAFF
-	TRBJ1-6	TRBV5-1	-	TGCGCCAGCAGCTTGGGGGGGCGAAGTAATTCACCCCTCCACTTT	CASSLGGRSNSPLHF
-	TRBJ2-5	TRBV5-1	TRBD1	TGCGCCAGCAGCAGTAGGACAGGGGGTGCACAAGAGACCCAGTACTTC	CASSSRTGGAQETQYF
-	TRBJ2-7	TRBV27	-	TGTGCCAGCAGTCCAGGGGGGCTTTACGAGCAGTACTTC	CASSPGGLYEQYF
-	TRBJ2-7	TRBV4-1	-	TGCGCCAGCAGCCAAGAGCCAGTAAGCTCCTACGAGCAGTACTTC	CASSQEPVSSYEQYF
-	TRBJ1-6	TRBV7-6	TRBD1	TGTGCCAGCAGGGGGACAGGGAGGGATTCACCCCTCCACTTT	CASRGTGRDSPLHF
-	TRBJ2-3	TRBV6-1	TRBD2	TGTGCCAGCAGTGGCCCCCGGACTAGCGGAGCGGCAGATACGCAGTATTTT	CASSGPRTSGAADTQYF
-	TRBJ2-3	TRBV5-4	TRBD2	TGTGCCAGCAGCTTGGCCTCGCGGGGGTCAGATACGCAGTATTTT	CASSLASRGSDTQYF
-	TRBJ2-5	TRBV19	TRBD1	TGTGCCAGTATGGGTCTGTCGACAGGGGAGACCCAGTACTTC	CASMGLSTGETQYF
few	TRBJ1-1	TRBV5-4	TRBD1	TGTGCCAGCAGCCAACAGGGGAGGACTGAAGCTTTCTTT	CASSQQGRTEAFF
-	TRBJ2-2	TRBV5-1	-	TGCGCCAGCAGCTTGGGCAGGGTGAACACCGGGGAGCTGTTTTTT	CASSLGRVNTGELFF
-	TRBJ2-2	TRBV3-1/TRBV3-2	-	TGTGCCAGCAGCCAAGGTGGAGCCACCGGGGAGCTGTTTTTT	CASSQGGATGELFF
-	TRBJ2-1	TRBV6-5	-	TGTGCCAGCAGTTACGGCACACACAATGAGCAGTTCTTC	CASSYGTHNEQFF
-	TRBJ1-4	TRBV5-4	-	TGTGCCAGCAGCGGGGGCGGAGGAAGTAATGAAAAACTGTTTTTT	CASSGGGGSNEKLFF
-	TRBJ2-1	TRBV7-9	-	TGTGCCAGCAGCTTAGGGGCGGGGTACAATGAGCAGTTCTTC	CASSLGAGYNEQFF
-	TRBJ2-2	TRBV5-1	TRBD2	TGCGCCAGCAGCTTGGTTCCTAGCGGGGCGAACACCGGGGAGCTGTTTTTT	CASSLVPSGANTGELFF
-	TRBJ1-2	TRBV9	-	TGTGCCAGCAGCGTAGCTACCGAGGGTGCGGGTTATGGCTACACCTTC	CASSVATEGAGYGYTF
-	TRBJ1-1	TRBV19	-	TGTGCCAGTACCCGCGCCCCAGGGGCCACACTCACTGAAGCTTTCTTT	CASTRAPGATLTEAFF
-	TRBJ2-5	TRBV2	TRBD2	TGTGCCAGCTCTCGACTAGCGGGAGGGGTCCAAGAGACCCAGTACTTC	CASSRLAGGVQETQYF
-	TRBJ2-7	TRBV7-2	TRBD1	TGTGCCAGTGGACAGGAGTACGAGCAGTACTTC	CASGQEYEQYF
-	TRBJ2-3	TRBV11-2	-	TGTGCCAGCAGCCAGGTTCTGGGGGCCCCAGATACGCAGTATTTT	CASSQVLGAPDTQYF
-	TRBJ1-1	TRBV18	-	TGTGCCAGCTCACCACAACCGGACACGACAGCTGTGTTCTTT	CASSPQPDTTAVFF
-	TRBJ2-3	TRBV9	TRBD2	TGTGCCAGCAGCGTAGACAGCGGGAGAGCTAGCACAGATACGCAGTATTTT	CASSVDSGRASTDTQYF
-	TRBJ2-7	TRBV10-2	TRBD2	TGCGCCAGCACCGGGACTAGCGGGGTTAACTACGAGCAGTACTTC	CASTGTSGVNYEQYF
once	TRBJ2-5	TRBV30	TRBD1	TGTGCCTGGAGTCTAAACAGGGGAGAGACCCAGTACTTC	CAWSLNRGETQYF
-	TRBJ2-3	TRBV4-1	-	TGCGCCAGCAGCCAAAGCTCCTTTACAGGCAACACAGATACGCAGTATTTT	CASSQSSFTGNTDTQYF
-	TRBJ1-3	TRBV5-1	-	TGCGCCAGCAGCTTGGCCGCGGGAGTGGGAAACACCATATATTTT	CASSLAAGVGNTIYF
-	TRBJ2-2	TRBV7-2	TRBD2	TGTGCCAGCAGACCCGGACTAGCGGGAGTACGGGCCGGGGAGCTGTTTTTT	CASRPGLAGVRAGELFF
-	TRBJ1-2	TRBV9	-	TGTGCCAGCAGCGGACGAGGGAACTATGGCTACACCTTC	CASSGRGNYGYTF
-	TRBJ2-5	TRBV7-9	TRBD1	TGTGCCAGCAGCTTTCTGCCAGGGGGATCAGAGACCCAGTACTTC	CASSFLPGGSETQYF